The next 6 T cell receptor beta chains were all read from a single sample in a study of PD-1 blockade in classical Hodgkin lymphoma. The sample's time point: cycle 4 day 1 (C4D1), after 6 weeks of nivolumab. Relapse was seen in all patients after autologous stem cell transplantation, and brentuximab vedotin exposure was variable. Sequencing used immunoSEQ multiplex PCR; TCRdb keeps in-frame clones, though not all of them. The sample carries about 28,000 clones, 80% recorded once. This specimen consisted of peripheral blood mononuclear cells (PBMCs), obtained before the fourth cycle of nivolumab. Receptor source: a human donor with classical Hodgkin lymphoma.

V is TRBV29-1 and J is TRBJ1-1; 7 bases fit TRBD1. V was pared by 2 bases and J by 1 base, with 1 base of the junction left unmatched. This CDR3 has 13 residues. Germline V gene sequence: CDR1 SQVTM, CDR2 ANQGSEA. The CDR3 reads CSVERQGNTEAFF. CDR3 DNA sequence: TGCAGCGTTGAAAGACAGGGGAACACTGAAGCTTTCTTT.

This chain uses TRBV7-9 with TRBJ2-1; the match to TRBD2 covers 11 bases. V gave up 3 bases and J gave up 7 bases; unmatched junction bases: 14. The length of the CDR3 is 18 residues. In germline, CDR1 is SEHNR, CDR2 FQNEAQ (reference sequence). As DNA, the CDR3 is TGTGCCAGCAGCTTGGGACTAGCGGAAACTCACTCGCAGAATGAGCAGTTCTTC. It translates to CASSLGLAETHSQNEQFF.

V is TRBV14 and J is TRBJ1-4; unclear D gene. CDR1 and CDR2 (germline): SGHDN, FVKESK. V lost 5 bases and J lost 0, with 19 bases in between. This CDR3 comprises 18 residues. The CDR3 loop reads CASSAIFRRGSTNEKLFF. The CDR3, as DNA: TGTGCCAGCAGCGCTATATTCCGCCGGGGATCAACTAATGAAAAACTGTTTTTT.

V and J are TRBV9 and TRBJ2-7; weak D call: TRBD2 (7 bases). The CDR3 runs 15 residues. The germline V gene has CDR1 SGDLS and CDR2 YYNGEE. The V and J ends lost 0 bases and 2 bases respectively, with 12 bases between them. CDR3 amino acids: CASSVEGEGAYEQYF. CDR3 bases: TGTGCCAGCAGCGTAGAGGGGGAGGGTGCCTACGAGCAGTACTTC. Filled out from reference TRBV9 and TRBJ2-7, the complete variable domain reads DSGVTQTPKHLITATGQRVTLRCSPRSGDLSVYWYQQSLDQGLQFLIQYYNGEERAKGNILERFSAQQFPDLHSELNLSSLELGDSALYFCASSVEGEGAYEQYFGPGTRLTVT.

The chain joins TRBV7-2 to TRBJ2-6, with D tentatively TRBD2 (5 bases). V was cut by 0 bases and J by 0 bases, with 9 bases left in between. Per the germline V gene, CDR1 is SGHTA and CDR2 is FQGNSA. The CDR3 totals 17 residues. The CDR3 bases are TGTGCCAGCAGCTTAGCTACGGGGTTCTCTGGGGCCAACGTCCTGACTTTC. Its translation: CASSLATGFSGANVLTF.

The chain employs TRBV18 and TRBJ2-3; TRBD2 agrees at 11 bases. The junction had 3 bases not matched to a gene; V was cut back by 2 bases and J by 5 bases. The germline V gene has CDR1 KGHSH and CDR2 LQKENI. CDR3 size: 15 residues. This CDR3 is CASSPSLAGVDTQYF. The CDR3 coding sequence is TGTGCCAGCTCACCATCACTAGCGGGAGTAGATACGCAGTATTTT.